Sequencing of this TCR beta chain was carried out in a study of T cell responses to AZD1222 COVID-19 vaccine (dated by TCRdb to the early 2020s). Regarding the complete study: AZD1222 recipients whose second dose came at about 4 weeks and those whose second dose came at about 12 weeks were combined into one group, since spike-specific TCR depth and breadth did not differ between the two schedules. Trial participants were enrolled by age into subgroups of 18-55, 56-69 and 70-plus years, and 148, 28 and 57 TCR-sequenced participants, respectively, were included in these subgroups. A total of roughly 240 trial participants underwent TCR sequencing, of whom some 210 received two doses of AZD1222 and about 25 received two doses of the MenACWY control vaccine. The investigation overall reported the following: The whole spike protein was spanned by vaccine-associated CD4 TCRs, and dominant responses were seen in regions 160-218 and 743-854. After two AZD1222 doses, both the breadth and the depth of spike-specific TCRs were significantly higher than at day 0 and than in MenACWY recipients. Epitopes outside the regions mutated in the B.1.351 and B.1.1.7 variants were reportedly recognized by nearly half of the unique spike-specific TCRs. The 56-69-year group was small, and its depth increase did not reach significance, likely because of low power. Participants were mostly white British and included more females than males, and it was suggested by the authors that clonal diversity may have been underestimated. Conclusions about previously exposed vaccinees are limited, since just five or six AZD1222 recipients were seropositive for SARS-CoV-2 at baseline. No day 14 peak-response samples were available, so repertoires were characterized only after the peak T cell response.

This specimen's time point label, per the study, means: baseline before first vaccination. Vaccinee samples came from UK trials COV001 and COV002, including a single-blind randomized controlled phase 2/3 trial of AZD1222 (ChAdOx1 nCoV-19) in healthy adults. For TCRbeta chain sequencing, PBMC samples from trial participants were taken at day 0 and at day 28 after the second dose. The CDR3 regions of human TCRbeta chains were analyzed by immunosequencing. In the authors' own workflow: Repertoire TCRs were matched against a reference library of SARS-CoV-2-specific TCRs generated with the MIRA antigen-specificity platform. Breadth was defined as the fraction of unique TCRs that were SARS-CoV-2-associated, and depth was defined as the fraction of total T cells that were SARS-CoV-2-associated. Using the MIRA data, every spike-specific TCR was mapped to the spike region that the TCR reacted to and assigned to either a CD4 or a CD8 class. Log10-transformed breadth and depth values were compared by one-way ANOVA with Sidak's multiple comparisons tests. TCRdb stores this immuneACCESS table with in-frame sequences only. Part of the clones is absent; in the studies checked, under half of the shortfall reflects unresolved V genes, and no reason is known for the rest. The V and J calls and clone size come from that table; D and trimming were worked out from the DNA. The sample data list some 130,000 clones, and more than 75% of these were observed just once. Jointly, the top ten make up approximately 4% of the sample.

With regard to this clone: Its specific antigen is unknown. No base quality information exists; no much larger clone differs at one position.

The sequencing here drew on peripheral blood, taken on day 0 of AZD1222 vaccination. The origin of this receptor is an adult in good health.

The nucleotides read TGTGCCAGCAGCCAGCACTCCGGGACAGGGAATGGAAATCAGCCCCAGCATTTT. Translated, this gives CASSQHSGTGNGNQPQHF. The rearrangement combines TRBV3-1 (or the pseudogene TRBV3-2) with TRBJ1-5; 9 middle bases align to TRBD1. Germline trimming: 3 bases from V, 4 bases from J; junction bases outside gene matches: 13. Measured from the cysteine to the phenylalanine, the CDR3 is 18 residues long. The DNA shown is the 54-base CDR3, in frame from base 1. Via the germline V gene (reference sequence), CDR1 is LGHDT and CDR2 YNNKEL.